One and the same sample provided the 31 T cell receptor beta chains below, sequenced in a study of CD8+ T cells in alopecia areata. The treatment denotes: oral pan-JAK inhibitor, 5-10 mg twice daily. In each case, RNA was isolated and then reverse transcribed into cDNA as the sequencing template. The protocol was immunoSEQ multiplex PCR, while the TCRdb copy is restricted to in-frame clones and leaves out a portion. This table has nearly 200,000 clones, 55% to 70% appearing once. The input for sequencing was CD4+ T cells sorted from blood, taken at week 24, from a patient treated with tofacitinib. The receptors come from a human donor with alopecia areata.

This clone has only a few counts. This chain links TRBV30 with TRBJ2-7; D is uncertain. This CDR3 contains 13 residues. Germline CDR1 and CDR2: GTSNPN and SVGIG (reference sequence). Trimming took 0 bases from V and 2 from J, leaving 8 bases between them. This chain's CDR3 is CAWSVHQTYEQYF. The CDR3 DNA reads as TGTGCCTGGAGTGTACACCAGACCTACGAGCAGTACTTC.

This chain links TRBV25-1 with TRBJ2-1; possibly TRBD2 for D (6 bases). The CDR3 is made up of 15 amino acids. CDR1 MGHDK and CDR2 SYGVNS come from the germline V gene. Trimming stripped 1 base from V and 8 bases from J, with 15 bases between. CDR3: CASSELSSWEDEQFF. The CDR3 DNA sequence: TGTGCCAGCAGTGAATTATCGTCCTGGGAGGATGAGCAGTTCTTC.

This sequence joins TRBV5-6 and TRBJ2-5; D is unclear. V gave up 0 bases and J gave up 6 bases, with 12 bases separating them. Germline assignment: CDR1 SGHDT and CDR2 YYEEEE. The CDR3 is made up of 14 amino acids. CDR3 sequence reads: CASSLVAALQTQYF. The CDR3 coding sequence is TGTGCCAGCAGCTTGGTCGCGGCCCTACAGACCCAGTACTTC.

This chain uses TRBV29-1 with TRBJ2-5, with a weak D call TRBD2 (7 bases). CDR3 size: 14 residues. The V and J ends lost 4 bases and 6 bases respectively, with 18 bases between them. The germline V gene encodes CDR1 SQVTM and CDR2 ANQGSEA. CDR3 loop: CSVGGGRQEKTQYF. CDR3 in DNA: TGCAGCGTTGGAGGCGGGAGACAGGAAAAGACCCAGTACTTC.

The genes are TRBV25-1 and TRBJ2-7; tentatively, D is TRBD2 (5 bases). This CDR3 is 14 amino acids long. The V gene's germline CDR1 is MGHDK and CDR2 SYGVNS. V lost 6 bases and J 0 bases, leaving 12 bases between the germline ends. The CDR3 region has the DNA TGTGCCAGCAGAAAGAGCGGTAACTCCTACGAGCAGTACTTC. It yields the protein CASRKSGNSYEQYF.

This clone was detected once. The chain has TRBV20-1 and TRBJ1-5; D remains unclear. The CDR3 totals 11 residues. From germline, CDR1 is DFQATT and CDR2 SNEGSKA (reference sequence). V lost 2 bases, J lost 7 bases, and 6 bases lay in between. The CDR3 loop reads CSARKLQPQHF. CDR3 DNA: TGCAGTGCTAGAAAGTTGCAGCCCCAGCATTTT.

This clone was seen only a few times. The V call is TRBV30, the J call TRBJ2-7; possibly TRBD1 for D (7 bases). CDR3 length: 15 residues. From germline, CDR1 is GTSNPN and CDR2 SVGIG (reference sequence). Trimming stripped 3 bases from V and 6 bases from J, with 21 bases between. CDR3 sequence: CAWRNRGTGGSEQYF. CDR3 coding DNA: TGTGCCTGGAGGAACAGGGGCACCGGGGGTTCCGAGCAGTACTTC.

The J gene is TRBJ2-7, the V gene TRBV5-4, with 8 bases aligning to TRBD1. Trimming removed 4 bases from V and 2 bases from J; junction bases left unmatched: 5. The CDR3 is 14 residues long. CDR1 and CDR2 (germline): SGHNT, YYREEE (reference sequence). For the CDR3, the DNA is TGTGCCAGCAGCCAGGGACAGGACCCCTACGAGCAGTACTTC. Its protein is CASSQGQDPYEQYF. Full variable domain (remainder filled in from reference TRBV5-4 and TRBJ2-7): ETGVTQSPTHLIKTRGQQVTLRCSSQSGHNTVSWYQQALGQGPQFIFQYYREEENGRGNFPPRFSGLQFPNYSSELNVNALELDDSALYLCASSQGQDPYEQYFGPGTRLTVT.

This clone was found a few times. The chain links TRBV28 to TRBJ1-2; perhaps TRBD1 as D (6 bases). The germline gives CDR1 MDHEN, CDR2 SYDVKM. Trimming pared 6 bases from V and 6 bases from J, leaving 11 bases between. This CDR3 region has 12 residues. The CDR3 region has the DNA TGTGCCAGCAGCCTTAACAGGGATGGCTACACCTTC. Its protein is CASSLNRDGYTF.

The CDR3, as DNA: TGTGCCAGCAGCCGATCAGCGGGGCGCGAGACCCAGTACTTC. Its translation: CASSRSAGRETQYF. The J gene is TRBJ2-5, the V gene TRBV7-2; 7 nucleotides agree with TRBD2. The CDR3 loop spans 14 amino acids. Germline assignment: CDR1 SGHTA and CDR2 FQGNSA. The J segment lost 5 bases and the V segment lost 5 bases, leaving 8 bases of the junction unmatched.

V and J are TRBV5-1 and TRBJ1-4; no definite D call. There are 18 residues in the CDR3. V was clipped by 0 bases and J by 0 bases, with 15 bases between them. Germline lookup yields CDR1 SGHRS and CDR2 YFSETQ. CDR3 sequence: CASSLVRSVDATNEKLFF. The CDR3 DNA reads as TGCGCCAGCAGCTTGGTTAGAAGCGTCGACGCAACTAATGAAAAACTGTTTTTT.

This clone appeared a few times. The chain combines TRBV5-8 with TRBJ2-7; 8 bases are shared with TRBD2. J lost 0 bases, V lost 4 bases, and 6 bases had no gene match. The CDR3 covers 15 residues. Germline V gene data show CDR1 as SGHTS and CDR2 as YDEGEE. The CDR3 loop reads CASSRGGPASYEQYF. CDR3 coding DNA: TGTGCCAGCAGCCGGGGGGGACCGGCCTCCTACGAGCAGTACTTC.

The chain has TRBV28 and TRBJ2-7; no reliable D call. Germline CDR1 reads MDHEN; CDR2 reads SYDVKM. V gave up 2 bases and J gave up 3 bases, with 5 bases separating them. The CDR3 sequence is 12 residues long. The CDR3 coding sequence is TGTGCCAGCAGTTTAATAGGCTACGAGCAGTACTTC. It yields the protein CASSLIGYEQYF. The complete variable domain, with remaining parts taken from reference TRBV28 and TRBJ2-7, reads DVKVTQSSRYLVKRTGEKVFLECVQDMDHENMFWYRQDPGLGLRLIYFSYDVKMKEKGDIPEGYSVSREKKERFSLILESASTNQTSMYLCASSLIGYEQYFGPGTRLTVT.

This clone was picked up a small number of times. The genes are TRBV11-2 and TRBJ1-1; the D is unclear. This CDR3 spans 14 amino acids. Germline V gene lookup returns CDR1 SGHAT and CDR2 FQNNGV. Trimming cost V 4 bases and J 5 bases, with 14 bases left between them. The CDR3 nucleotides are TGTGCCAGCAGCTCCAGCCCGGGGAGGACTGAAGCTTTCTTT. The encoded protein is CASSSSPGRTEAFF.

The rearrangement joins TRBV18 to TRBJ2-3; D gene uncertain. V lost 2 bases and J lost 5, with 8 bases in between. Germline CDR1 KGHSH, CDR2 LQKENI. This CDR3 has 13 residues. The CDR3 sequence: CASSPNREDTQYF. CDR3 sequence (DNA): TGTGCCAGCTCACCAAACAGAGAAGATACGCAGTATTTT.

The J gene is TRBJ1-1, the V gene TRBV7-9; 7 bases align to TRBD1. The germline V gene encodes CDR1 SEHNR and CDR2 FQNEAQ (reference sequence). Trimming took 5 bases from V and 4 from J; bases not matched to a gene: 7. CDR3 length equals 14 residues. Written as DNA, the CDR3 is TGTGCCAGCAGCCTGCGACAGGGTAGCACTGAAGCTTTCTTT. Protein: CASSLRQGSTEAFF. Variable domain in full (rest from reference TRBV7-9 and TRBJ1-1): DTGVSQNPRHKITKRGQNVTFRCDPISEHNRLYWYRQTLGQGPEFLTYFQNEAQLEKSRLLSDRFSAERPKGSFSTLEIQRTEQGDSAMYLCASSLRQGSTEAFFGQGTRLTVV.

This clone appeared once. V gene TRBV29-1 combines with J gene TRBJ2-1; 7 bases line up with TRBD1. The CDR3 spans 14 residues. J lost 4 bases, V lost 4 bases, and 7 bases had no gene match. Germline CDR1 SQVTM, CDR2 ANQGSEA. The CDR3 loop is CSVVSDREYNEQFF. DNA for the CDR3: TGCAGCGTTGTCTCAGACAGGGAGTACAATGAGCAGTTCTTC.

This clone is a singleton in its sample. The rearrangement joins TRBV5-1 to TRBJ2-1; 7 bases match TRBD2. After removal of 4 bases from V and 9 bases from J, the junction contained 13 bases not matched to a gene. The germline gives CDR1 SGHRS, CDR2 YFSETQ. This CDR3 has 15 amino acids. The CDR3 DNA reads as TGCGCCAGCAGCCAAGAGGCTAGCGGAATGAGTGAGCAGTTCTTC. It translates to CASSQEASGMSEQFF.

This clone was recorded a few times. The V and J genes are TRBV19 and TRBJ2-5, with 10 bases matching TRBD2. Per germline, CDR1 LNHDA and CDR2 SQIVND (reference sequence). This CDR3 comprises 16 residues. The V and J ends lost 3 bases and 2 bases, in that order; junction bases with no gene match: 6. The CDR3, as DNA: TGTGCCAGTAGTATTTGGACTAGCGGCCAACAAGAGACCCAGTACTTC. It encodes CASSIWTSGQQETQYF.

The chain couples TRBV6-6 to TRBJ2-3, with 7 nucleotides matching TRBD2. In germline, CDR1 is MNHNY, CDR2 SVGAGI (reference sequence). V shed 0 bases, J shed 6 bases, and the junction held 6 bases outside the gene matches. This CDR3 region has 15 residues. In DNA form, the CDR3 reads TGTGCCAGCAGTTACTCCAACGGGAGGCCCGATACGCAGTATTTT. It specifies CASSYSNGRPDTQYF.

This clone was detected once. This chain links TRBV4-3 with TRBJ1-5; D possibly corresponds to TRBD1 (5 bases). Per the germline V gene, CDR1 is LGHNA and CDR2 is YSLEER. The CDR3 runs 14 residues. The V gene lost 0 bases and the J gene lost 7 bases, with 10 bases spanning the gap. The CDR3 loop is CASSQDLWGQPQHF. Written as DNA, the CDR3 is TGCGCCAGCAGCCAAGATCTTTGGGGGCAGCCCCAGCATTTT.

This clone was recorded a few times. The rearrangement uses TRBV9 and TRBJ2-1, with no clear D. The V end lost 0 bases, the J end lost 8 bases, and 15 bases lay between the germline ends. Germline CDR1 SGDLS, CDR2 YYNGEE. This CDR3 has 15 amino acids. The CDR3 DNA reads TGTGCCAGCAGCGTAGCTCCTAATTTCCTTGATGAGCAGTTCTTC. Protein: CASSVAPNFLDEQFF.

The rearrangement joins TRBV4-3 to TRBJ2-1, with D unresolved. The CDR3 runs to 15 residues. Trimming removed 0 bases from V and 7 bases from J, with 13 bases in between. Germline V gene data show CDR1 as LGHNA and CDR2 as YSLEER. CDR3 region: CASSQDAASKNEQFF. DNA for the CDR3: TGCGCCAGCAGCCAAGACGCGGCTAGTAAGAATGAGCAGTTCTTC.

The table lists this clone with a count of one. The V and J genes are TRBV7-9 and TRBJ2-7; 12 bases agree with TRBD2. Germline CDR1 SEHNR, CDR2 FQNEAQ (reference sequence). J was trimmed by 3 bases and V by 1 base; bases with no gene match: 4. This CDR3 contains 16 residues. CDR3: CASSLGLAGVYYEQYF. The CDR3, as DNA: TGTGCCAGCAGCTTAGGACTAGCGGGAGTTTACTACGAGCAGTACTTC. The whole variable domain, remainder taken from reference TRBV7-9 and TRBJ2-7, is DTGVSQNPRHKITKRGQNVTFRCDPISEHNRLYWYRQTLGQGPEFLTYFQNEAQLEKSRLLSDRFSAERPKGSFSTLEIQRTEQGDSAMYLCASSLGLAGVYYEQYFGPGTRLTVT.

The rearrangement links TRBV4-2 to TRBJ2-5; the D gene is possibly TRBD2 (5 bases). V was shortened by 2 bases and J by 5 bases, with 15 bases between the two germline ends. Germline V CDR1 and CDR2: LGHNA, YNFKEQ. CDR3 length equals 15 residues. The CDR3: CASSQKLGSGETQYF. CDR3 nucleotides: TGTGCCAGCAGCCAAAAGTTGGGGTCGGGGGAGACCCAGTACTTC.

The chain couples TRBV5-4 to TRBJ1-2, with no clear D. Between the trimmed V and J ends, which lost 2 bases and 10 bases, there was a span of 15 bases. Germline V gives CDR1 SGHNT, CDR2 YYREEE (reference sequence). CDR3 length equals 13 residues. The CDR3 loop is CASSLSTSWVYTF. The CDR3, as DNA: TGTGCCAGCAGCTTATCCACGTCCTGGGTCTACACCTTC.

The V and J genes are TRBV5-1 and TRBJ1-2; D gene ambiguous. The germline V gene encodes CDR1 SGHRS and CDR2 YFSETQ. The V and J ends lost 1 base and 4 bases respectively, with 2 bases between them. The CDR3 loop spans 11 amino acids. The CDR3 region is CASSLPYGYTF. CDR3 coding DNA: TGCGCCAGCAGCTTGCCCTATGGCTACACCTTC.

This clone was seen just once. The V call is TRBV7-3, the J call TRBJ2-5, with TRBD1 matching over 7 bases. Losses at the gene ends were 5 bases for V and 0 bases for J; bases not matched to a gene: 3. This CDR3 contains 14 residues. Germline lookup yields CDR1 SGHTA and CDR2 FQGTGA. CDR3 loop: CASSTGTDQETQYF. Written as DNA, the CDR3 is TGTGCCAGCAGCACGGGGACAGACCAAGAGACCCAGTACTTC.

This sequence joins TRBV30 and TRBJ1-1; TRBD1 might be the D (5 bases). This CDR3 is 11 amino acids long. Germline V CDR1 and CDR2: GTSNPN, SVGIG (reference sequence). The ends were cut back, 4 bases at V and 7 bases at J, with 10 bases in the middle. The CDR3 protein is CAWKAQGEAFF. The CDR3 nucleotides are TGTGCCTGGAAAGCCCAGGGTGAAGCTTTCTTT.

In its sample, this clone was seen once. V gene TRBV18 combines with J gene TRBJ2-7; D ambiguous. The V gene's germline CDR1 is KGHSH and CDR2 LQKENI. The V end lost 6 bases, the J end lost 4 bases, and 16 bases lay between the germline ends. The CDR3 has 14 amino acids. CDR3 region: CASSSTSSGYEQYF. CDR3 coding DNA: TGTGCCAGCTCGTCAACCTCATCGGGTTACGAGCAGTACTTC.

The V and J genes are TRBV7-2 and TRBJ1-5; 10 bases line up with TRBD1. Trimming removed 5 bases from V and 7 bases from J; junction bases left unmatched: 8. CDR1 and CDR2 from the germline V gene are SGHTA and FQGNSA. This CDR3 is 15 amino acids long. The CDR3 sequence: CASSRDRGSGQPQHF. CDR3 coding DNA: TGTGCCAGCAGCCGGGACAGGGGAAGTGGACAGCCCCAGCATTTT.